One sample yielded the 20 T cell receptor beta chains listed below, sequenced in a study of T cell repertoires in cytomegalovirus infection. MiXCR was run by TCRdb on the reads, yielding one entry per CDR3 protein. The data contain some 500,000 distinct CDR3 sequences, about 40% of them singletons. These TCRs are of unknown antigen specificity. This specimen was cultured PBMCs, taken from culture after CMV antigen stimulation. Source of these receptors: a human donor in good health (CMV status not recorded). Some clones in this sample may be carry-over from other donors' samples.

This rearrangement joins TRBV5-8 to TRBJ1-2, with D tentatively TRBD1 (5 bases). The germline V gene has CDR1 SGHTS and CDR2 YDEGEE. Trimming pared 0 bases from V and 2 bases from J, leaving 11 bases between. This CDR3 is built from 15 residues. CDR3 DNA: TGTGCCAGCAGCTTGGGAGGGGCCATGAACTATGGCTACACCTTC. Protein product: CASSLGGAMNYGYTF.

The chain has TRBV19 and TRBJ2-2, with 10 positions matching TRBD2. In germline, CDR1 is LNHDA, CDR2 SQIVND (reference sequence). V trimming: 3 bases; J trimming: 0 bases; junction bases outside the gene matches: 4. The CDR3 has 17 amino acids. CDR3 sequence reads: CASSMSLAGANTGELFF. Here the CDR3 DNA reads TGTGCCAGTAGTATGTCCCTAGCGGGGGCGAACACCGGGGAGCTGTTTTTT.

The rearrangement links TRBV7-9 to TRBJ2-5, with 7 nucleotides matching TRBD1. The CDR3 has 11 amino acids. Germline V gene data show CDR1 as SEHNR and CDR2 as FQNEAQ (reference sequence). The trim removed 7 bases at V and 7 bases at J, leaving 3 bases unmatched. CDR3 sequence reads: CASNPGGTQYF. The DNA of the CDR3 is TGTGCCAGCAACCCAGGGGGGACCCAGTACTTC.

This clonotype was counted only a few times. The V gene is TRBV7-9, the J gene TRBJ2-5, with D perhaps assigned TRBD1 or TRBD2 (5 bases each). CDR3 length equals 14 residues. Germline CDR1 and CDR2: SEHNR and FQNEAQ (reference sequence). Trimming took off 1 base at V and 4 bases at J, with 10 bases between the two ends. The CDR3 reads CASSLVAGGETQYF. CDR3 nucleotide sequence: TGTGCCAGCAGCTTAGTGGCTGGGGGAGAGACCCAGTACTTC. Drawing the rest from reference TRBV7-9 and TRBJ2-5, the complete variable domain is DTGVSQNPRHKITKRGQNVTFRCDPISEHNRLYWYRQTLGQGPEFLTYFQNEAQLEKSRLLSDRFSAERPKGSFSTLEIQRTEQGDSAMYLCASSLVAGGETQYFGPGTRLLVL.

V is TRBV12-3 or TRBV12-4 and J is TRBJ1-5; TRBD1 might be the D (6 bases). With 6 bases removed from V and 2 bases from J, the gap between germline ends came to 17 bases. CDR3 length: 16 amino acids. The chain's CDR3 is CASRPRGRGRNQPQHF. In nucleotides, the CDR3 is TGTGCCAGCAGGCCCCGTGGCAGGGGACGCAATCAGCCCCAGCATTTT.

This clonotype was picked up a small number of times. V gene TRBV12-3 or TRBV12-4 combines with J gene TRBJ1-1; D unresolved. The ends were cut back, 5 bases at V and 5 bases at J, with 6 bases in the middle. CDR3 length: 11 residues. The CDR3 is CASSPETEAFF. The CDR3 nucleotides are TGTGCCAGCAGTCCAGAAACTGAAGCTTTCTTT.

The genes are TRBV15 and TRBJ2-7; D gene uncertain. Trimming took off 0 bases at V and 2 bases at J, with 5 bases between the two ends. CDR3 length: 13 amino acids. Germline V gene sequence: CDR1 LNHNV, CDR2 YYDKDF (reference sequence). The CDR3 sequence is CATSRDLTYEQYF. CDR3 bases: TGTGCCACCAGCAGAGATCTCACCTACGAGCAGTACTTC.

On this clonotype: It is likely a read error, because the conserved phenylalanine at the end of the CDR3 is missing. The J gene is TRBJ2-7, the V gene TRBV11-2, with 8 bases lining up with TRBD2. Germline CDR1 and CDR2: SGHAT and FQNNGV. V dropped 5 bases and J dropped 0; count of bases not matched to a gene: 12. The CDR3 spans 17 residues. The CDR3 DNA reads as TGTGCCAGCAGCCTACTGGCTAGCGGGCTAAGCTCCTACGAGCAGTACTTA. Encoded protein: CASSLLASGLSSYEQYL.

The chain carries TRBV10-3 and TRBJ2-1; TRBD1 agrees at 7 bases. The V gene end was trimmed by 10 bases and the J gene end by 5 bases; junction bases not matched to a gene: 8. This CDR3 region has 13 residues. Germline V CDR1 and CDR2: ENHRY, SYGVKD. CDR3 amino acids: CATRGTQDNEQFF. The CDR3, as DNA: TGTGCCACCAGGGGGACACAAGACAATGAGCAGTTCTTC.

In its sample, this clonotype was seen a few times. The genes are TRBV27 and TRBJ2-7, with 7 bases lining up with TRBD2. Germline assignment: CDR1 MNHEY and CDR2 SMNVEV (reference sequence). Unmatched junction bases numbered 5, after V lost 3 bases and J lost 3 bases. This CDR3 is built from 14 residues. DNA for the CDR3: TGTGCCAGCAGTTTCAGCGGGGTCAACTACGAGCAGTACTTC. Its translation is CASSFSGVNYEQYF.

The V gene is TRBV19, the J gene TRBJ2-7; 11 bases match TRBD2. Germline trimming cut 7 bases from V and 4 bases from J; bases unmatched to any gene: 12. CDR3 size: 16 residues. Germline loops: CDR1 LNHDA, CDR2 SQIVND (reference sequence). In DNA, the CDR3 is TGTGCCAGTAATAGACTAGCGGGACGAATATTTTACGAGCAGTACTTC. Its protein is CASNRLAGRIFYEQYF.

This chain connects TRBV27 to TRBJ2-2; 7 bases map to TRBD1. This CDR3 region has 14 residues. Unmatched junction bases numbered 6, after V lost 3 bases and J lost 8 bases. Germline V CDR1 and CDR2: MNHEY, SMNVEV (reference sequence). In nucleotides, the CDR3 is TGTGCCAGCAGTTTCAACAGGGGTTCAGGGGAGCTGTTTTTT. This codes for CASSFNRGSGELFF.

The chain links TRBV4-2 to TRBJ2-7; 8 positions match TRBD2. This CDR3 has 15 amino acids. With V trimmed by 4 bases and J by 5 bases, 10 bases remained unmatched. Looked up from germline, CDR1 is LGHNA and CDR2 is YNFKEQ. CDR3 in DNA: TGTGCCAGCAGCCCCCGGGAGGGAGGGGTTGACGAGCAGTACTTC. This codes for CASSPREGGVDEQYF.

This clonotype was seen only a few times. The rearrangement links TRBV7-6 to TRBJ1-2, with D possibly matching TRBD1 (5 bases). Trimming stripped 2 bases from V and 0 bases from J, with 7 bases between. This CDR3 is built from 14 residues. Germline CDR1 is SGHVS and CDR2 is FNYEAQ. Here the CDR3 DNA reads TGTGCCAGCAGCTTACAGGGTCCTAACTATGGCTACACCTTC. Protein product: CASSLQGPNYGYTF.

CDR3 sequence reads: CASSFLRGGTNTGELFF. CDR3 coding DNA: TGTGCCAGCAGTTTCCTCCGGGGGGGCACGAACACCGGGGAGCTGTTTTTT. The chain carries TRBV12-3 or TRBV12-4 and TRBJ2-2; TRBD2 aligns across 8 bases. The CDR3 runs to 17 residues. The V segment lost 3 bases and the J segment 0 bases; nucleotides outside the gene matches: 6.

This chain joins TRBV15 and TRBJ1-2; D is perhaps TRBD1 (6 bases). Germline CDR1 and CDR2: LNHNV and YYDKDF (reference sequence). CDR3 length: 16 amino acids. V lost 0 bases and J lost 8, with 19 bases in between. CDR3 sequence: CATSRESDRFSKGYTF. CDR3 nucleotides: TGTGCCACCAGCAGAGAGAGTGACAGGTTTTCGAAGGGCTACACCTTC. The whole variable domain, filled in from reference TRBV15 and TRBJ1-2, reads DAMVIQNPRYQVTQFGKPVTLSCSQTLNHNVMYWYQQKSSQAPKLLFHYYDKDFNNEADTPDNFQSRRPNTSFCFLDIRSPGLGDTAMYLCATSRESDRFSKGYTFGSGTRLTVV.

This clonotype has a handful of counts. The chain combines TRBV7-8 with TRBJ2-3, with TRBD2 matching 7 bases. The CDR3 extends over 14 amino acids. V dropped 4 bases and J dropped 1; count of bases not matched to a gene: 2. Germline V CDR1 and CDR2: SGHVS, FQNEAQ. The CDR3 DNA reads TGTGCCAGCAGCTCGCTAGCGGGCACAGATACGCAGTATTTT. Protein: CASSSLAGTDTQYF.

This clonotype has more than one count but fewer than ten. CDR3: CASSLGGADTYEQYF. Here the CDR3 DNA reads TGTGCCAGCAGCCTGGGGGGGGCGGATACCTACGAGCAGTACTTC. The chain combines TRBV5-6 with TRBJ2-7; D perhaps matches TRBD2 (7 bases). This CDR3 comprises 15 residues. The V end was cut by 4 bases, the J end by 2 bases, with 16 bases between. Germline values: CDR1 SGHDT, CDR2 YYEEEE. Based on the CDR3 plus reference TRBV5-6 and TRBJ2-7, the full variable domain is DAGVTQSPTHLIKTRGQQVTLRCSPKSGHDTVSWYQQALGQGPQFIFQYYEEEERQRGNFPDRFSGHQFPNYSSELNVNALLLGDSALYLCASSLGGADTYEQYFGPGTRLTVT.

The V call is TRBV6-5, the J call TRBJ2-3; TRBD2 might be the D (5 bases). The V gene's germline CDR1 is MNHEY and CDR2 SVGAGI. The CDR3 is 15 residues long. Trimming pared 6 bases from V and 0 bases from J, leaving 13 bases between. The CDR3 spells CASRLDSASTDTQYF. The CDR3 coding sequence is TGTGCCAGCAGACTGGACTCAGCTAGCACAGATACGCAGTATTTT.

The table lists this clonotype with a few counts. V usage is TRBV12-3 or TRBV12-4 and J usage is TRBJ2-2; tentative D call: TRBD2 (6 bases). Trimming left V 6 bases short and J 0 bases short, with 14 bases between. This CDR3 contains 16 residues. The CDR3 DNA reads as TGTGCCAGCAGCCGGAGGGACTTTTCGAACACCGGGGAGCTGTTTTTT. It translates to CASSRRDFSNTGELFF.